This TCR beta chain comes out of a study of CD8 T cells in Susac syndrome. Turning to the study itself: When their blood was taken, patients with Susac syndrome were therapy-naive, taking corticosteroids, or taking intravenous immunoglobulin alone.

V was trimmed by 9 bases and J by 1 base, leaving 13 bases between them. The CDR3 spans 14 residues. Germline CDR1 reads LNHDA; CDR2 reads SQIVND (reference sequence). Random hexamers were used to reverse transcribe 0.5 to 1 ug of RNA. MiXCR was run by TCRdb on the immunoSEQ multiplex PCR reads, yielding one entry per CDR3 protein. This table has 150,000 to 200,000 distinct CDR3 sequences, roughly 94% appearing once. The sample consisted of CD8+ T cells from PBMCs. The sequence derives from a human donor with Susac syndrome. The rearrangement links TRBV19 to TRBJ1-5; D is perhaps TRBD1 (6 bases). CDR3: CASLGTQSNQPQHF. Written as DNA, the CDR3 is TGTGCCAGCCTCGGGACACAAAGCAATCAGCCCCAGCATTTT.